One and the same sample provided the 26 T cell receptor beta chains below, sequenced in a study of molecular identifiers for immune sequencing clone quantification. TCRdb passed the PCR reads through MiXCR, listing each CDR3 protein once. This sample carries about 100,000 distinct CDR3 sequences, roughly 38% of them seen once, and the ten largest clones take less than 5.5%. The sample was naive CD8+ T cells from blood, with Jurkat cell RNA spiked in. Subset meaning: FACS-sorted CD8+CD4-CCR7+CD45RA+ naive T cells. These receptors all stem from a human donor in good health. Some libraries in this study had Jurkat cell RNA spiked in.

Many counts were recorded for this clonotype. V and J are TRBV29-1 and TRBJ2-2; 12 nucleotides agree with TRBD1. Looked up from germline, CDR1 is SQVTM and CDR2 is ANQGSEA. Unmatched junction bases numbered 21, after V lost 2 bases and J lost 5 bases. The CDR3 consists of 21 residues. CDR3 in amino acids: CSVERGIRDRGLFETTGELFF. For the CDR3, the DNA is TGCAGCGTTGAAAGGGGCATCCGGGACAGGGGGCTGTTTGAGACGACCGGGGAGCTGTTTTTT.

This chain connects TRBV13 to TRBJ2-7, with TRBD2 matching over 8 bases. Trimming removed 4 bases from V and 4 bases from J; junction bases left unmatched: 15. This CDR3 has 17 residues. Germline V gene lookup returns CDR1 PRHDT and CDR2 FYEKMQ (reference sequence). CDR3 sequence (DNA): TGTGCCAGCAGCTCCCACCTAGGTGGCGGGGGGTTTTACGAGCAGTACTTC. Translating gives CASSSHLGGGGFYEQYF.

This clonotype was seen repeatedly, ten times or more. The gene calls are TRBV12-3 or TRBV12-4 and TRBJ2-3, with no clear D. V gave up 6 bases and J gave up 6 bases, with 7 bases separating them. The CDR3 runs 11 residues. CDR3 loop: CASSLVDTQYF. The CDR3 DNA reads TGTGCCAGCAGCCTCGTGGATACGCAGTATTTT.

V is TRBV2 and J is TRBJ2-7, with TRBD2 matching over 8 bases. Germline V gene data show CDR1 as SNHLY and CDR2 as FYNNEI. This CDR3 contains 16 residues. V shed 5 bases, J shed 1 base, and the junction held 10 bases outside the gene matches. As DNA, the CDR3 is TGTGCCAGCAGTCCTCTGGGGCGGGAGGCTTCCTACGAGCAGTACTTC. Residues: CASSPLGREASYEQYF.

V usage is TRBV4-3 and J usage is TRBJ2-7, with unresolved D. Trimming stripped 4 bases from V and 2 bases from J, with 12 bases between. In germline, CDR1 is LGHNA, CDR2 YSLEER. The CDR3 length is 14 residues. The DNA of the CDR3 is TGCGCCAGCAGCCTATCCGATGGGGCCTACGAGCAGTACTTC. It yields the protein CASSLSDGAYEQYF.

This clonotype was seen only a few times. V is TRBV6-6 and J is TRBJ2-1; D might be TRBD2 (6 bases). The germline CDR1 and CDR2 sequences are MNHNY and SVGAGI (reference sequence). Trimming cost V 2 bases and J 7 bases, with 6 bases left between them. CDR3 size: 12 residues. CDR3 sequence reads: CASSYGGNEQFF. CDR3 DNA sequence: TGTGCCAGCAGTTACGGAGGGAATGAGCAGTTCTTC.

Of note for this clonotype: A much larger clone is a single base away; this may be a read error. CDR3 bases: TGTGCCAGCAGCGCCAGGGATCTCAGTCAGCCCCAGCAATTT. Residues: CASSARDLSQPQQF. The gene calls are TRBV12-3 or TRBV12-4 and TRBJ1-5, with D perhaps TRBD1 (5 bases). The CDR3 covers 14 residues.

The V call is TRBV12-3 or TRBV12-4, the J call TRBJ2-3; no definite D call. V shed 1 base and J shed 0 bases, with 11 bases lying between them. This CDR3 has 16 amino acids. The CDR3 DNA is TGTGCCAGCAGTTTAGAGGTACTGACTAGCACAGATACGCAGTATTTT. Its protein product is CASSLEVLTSTDTQYF.

In regard to this clonotype: One base away lies a much larger clone, so this may be a sequencing read error. The chain employs TRBV12-3 or TRBV12-4 and TRBJ2-7; D is undetermined. The germline V and J ends were trimmed by 6 bases and 5 bases, with 8 bases remaining between them. This CDR3 contains 11 residues. The CDR3 DNA is TGTGCCAGCAGCGGAGAGGACGAGCAGTACTTC. Its protein product is CASSGEDEQYF.

Of note for this clonotype: The germline gene is not matched at one end of the junction; a read error may be the cause. This chain joins TRBV7-2 and TRBJ2-5; 9 positions agree with TRBD1. The CDR3 has 16 amino acids. Germline V gene data show CDR1 as SGHTA and CDR2 as FQGNSA. The CDR3 nucleotides read TGTGCCAGCAGCCGCCCCCGGGACAGGGTTTTAGAGCCCCAGTACTTC. It is translated as CASSRPRDRVLEPQYF. The whole variable domain, filled in from reference TRBV7-2 and TRBJ2-5, reads GAGVSQSPSNKVTEKGKDVELRCDPISGHTALYWYRQSLGQGLEFLIYFQGNSAPDKSGLPSDRFSAERTGGSVSTLTIQRTQQEDSAVYLCASSRPRDRVLEPQYFGPGTRLLVL.

This clonotype has a handful of counts. The V call is TRBV15, the J call TRBJ1-5; 7 nucleotides align to TRBD1. This CDR3 has 14 residues. With 5 bases clipped from V and 5 bases from J, the junction kept 6 bases outside the gene matches. The germline CDR1 and CDR2 sequences are LNHNV and YYDKDF (reference sequence). The CDR3, as DNA: TGTGCCACCAGCCCGACAGGGCGGCATCAGCCCCAGCATTTT. Amino acids: CATSPTGRHQPQHF. Drawing the rest from reference TRBV15 and TRBJ1-5, the complete variable domain is DAMVIQNPRYQVTQFGKPVTLSCSQTLNHNVMYWYQQKSSQAPKLLFHYYDKDFNNEADTPDNFQSRRPNTSFCFLDIRSPGLGDTAMYLCATSPTGRHQPQHFGDGTRLSIL.

This clonotype was seen a single time. This rearrangement joins TRBV7-2 to TRBJ2-7; D possibly corresponds to TRBD1 (6 bases). Germline-derived CDR1 and CDR2 are SGHTA and FQGNSA. V gave up 4 bases and J gave up 5 bases, with 9 bases separating them. CDR3 size: 12 residues. The DNA of the CDR3 is TGTGCCAGCAGCTCTTGGACAGACGAGCAGTACTTC. Translating gives CASSSWTDEQYF.

The gene calls are TRBV24-1 and TRBJ2-1; D possibly corresponds to TRBD1 (6 bases). CDR1 KGHDR and CDR2 SFDVKD come from the germline V gene. This CDR3 contains 18 residues. Between the trimmed V and J ends, which lost 5 bases and 2 bases, there was a span of 21 bases. CDR3 amino acids: CATSGPADPGVAYNEQFF. CDR3 coding DNA: TGTGCCACCAGTGGGCCGGCGGACCCAGGGGTGGCCTACAATGAGCAGTTCTTC.

In its sample, this clonotype was seen a few times. The chain is built from TRBV20-1 and TRBJ1-1; weak D call: TRBD1 (6 bases). V lost 4 bases and J lost 4, with 28 bases in between. The CDR3 contains 18 residues. The germline V gene has CDR1 DFQATT and CDR2 SNEGSKA (reference sequence). The CDR3 DNA is TGCAGTGCTAACCCCCTACCAGGGGAACCCCGGGACGGCACTGAAGCTTTCTTT. This sequence encodes CSANPLPGEPRDGTEAFF.

Only a few counts were recorded for this clonotype. This chain links TRBV27 with TRBJ1-4; 9 bases fit TRBD1. V was clipped by 4 bases and J by 7 bases; unmatched bases: 7. This CDR3 has 15 amino acids. The germline V gene has CDR1 MNHEY and CDR2 SMNVEV (reference sequence). CDR3 coding DNA: TGTGCCAGCAGTTCATGGACAGGGGTTGGTGAAAAACTGTTTTTT. Its translation is CASSSWTGVGEKLFF.

Comments on this clonotype: This may come from a read error, since a much larger clone is one base off. The CDR3 does not end in the conserved phenylalanine or tryptophan, so this is likely a read error. The chain has TRBV7-2 and TRBJ1-6; TRBD1 matches at 7 bases. Unmatched junction bases numbered 4, after V lost 1 base and J lost 1 base. The germline CDR1 and CDR2 sequences are SGHTA and FQGNSA. The CDR3 totals 17 residues. The CDR3 coding sequence is TGTGCCAGCAGCTTAGAGGGGGCAGTTTCCTATAATTCACCCCTCCACTTA. This translates into CASSLEGAVSYNSPLHL.

This clonotype was found many times. The chain carries TRBV28 and TRBJ2-7, with TRBD2 identical over 9 bases. Trimming at V came to 3 bases and at J to 0 bases, leaving 0 bases not matched to a gene. Germline V gene sequence: CDR1 MDHEN, CDR2 SYDVKM. This CDR3 has 14 amino acids. The CDR3 nucleotides read TGTGCCAGCAGTTTTAGCGGGAGCTCCTACGAGCAGTACTTC. Translated, it gives CASSFSGSSYEQYF.

CDR3 residues: CASSPGYTDTQYF. DNA of the CDR3: TGTGCCAGCAGTCCGGGCTACACAGATACGCAGTATTTT. The V gene is TRBV27, the J gene TRBJ2-3, with D unresolved. Trimming pared 5 bases from V and 2 bases from J, leaving 8 bases between. This CDR3 is built from 13 residues. Germline CDR1 MNHEY, CDR2 SMNVEV (reference sequence).

The gene calls are TRBV15 and TRBJ2-2; no definite D call. The CDR3 is 16 amino acids. V dropped 0 bases and J dropped 4 bases, with 12 bases sitting between them. Germline V gene sequence: CDR1 LNHNV, CDR2 YYDKDF (reference sequence). CDR3 sequence: CATSRDRGGSTGELFF. The DNA of the CDR3 is TGTGCCACCAGCAGAGATCGCGGTGGTAGCACCGGGGAGCTGTTTTTT.

This clonotype was picked up many times. The V and J genes are TRBV6-6 and TRBJ2-5; D not certain. CDR1 and CDR2 from the germline V gene are MNHNY and SVGAGI (reference sequence). The CDR3 extends over 14 amino acids. V was trimmed by 0 bases and J by 2 bases, leaving 7 bases between them. DNA for the CDR3: TGTGCCAGCAGTTACTCGATCCCACAAGAGACCCAGTACTTC. Protein product: CASSYSIPQETQYF.

This chain links TRBV5-6 with TRBJ2-7; perhaps D is TRBD1 or TRBD2 (5 bases each). The ends were cut back, 3 bases at V and 2 bases at J, with 12 bases in the middle. The CDR3 runs to 14 residues. Germline CDR1 is SGHDT and CDR2 is YYEEEE. This CDR3 is CASSWGTGTYEQYF. In nucleotides, the CDR3 is TGTGCCAGCAGCTGGGGGACGGGTACCTACGAGCAGTACTTC.

Details on this clonotype: Given a much more abundant clone one base away, this may be a read error. The CDR3 DNA is TGTGCCAGCAGTGACCCGGCCGGGACGAGCTCCTACGAGCTGTACTTC. Translated: CASSDPAGTSSYELYF. The chain couples TRBV28 to TRBJ2-7, with D possibly being TRBD1 or TRBD2 (5 bases each). The CDR3 covers 16 residues. Germline V gene sequence: CDR1 MDHEN, CDR2 SYDVKM.

This clonotype was found a few times. The J gene is TRBJ2-2, the V gene TRBV19; unclear D gene. V shed 11 bases and J shed 4 bases, with 8 bases lying between them. The CDR3 consists of 11 residues. Germline values: CDR1 LNHDA, CDR2 SQIVND (reference sequence). The CDR3 DNA sequence: TGTGCCTGCTCCGGCACCGGGGAGCTGTTTTTT. Protein sequence: CACSGTGELFF. The full variable domain, rest sourced from reference TRBV19 and TRBJ2-2, is DGGITQSPKYLFRKEGQNVTLSCEQNLNHDAMYWYRQDPGQGLRLIYYSQIVNDFQKGDIAEGYSVSREKKESFPLTVTSAQKNPTAFYLCACSGTGELFFGEGSRLTVL.

On this clonotype itself: One end of the junction is discordant with germline, which a read error may explain. The V and J genes are TRBV19 and TRBJ2-5; no clear D gene. The CDR3 is made up of 13 amino acids. Germline values: CDR1 LNHDA, CDR2 SQIVND (reference sequence). The chain's CDR3 is CASRRRIQETQYF. The CDR3 nucleotides read TGCGCCAGTAGGAGACGAATCCAAGAGACCCAGTACTTC.

The chain employs TRBV5-4 and TRBJ1-1, with 9 bases aligning to TRBD1. CDR3 length: 13 residues. Germline CDR1 and CDR2: SGHNT and YYREEE (reference sequence). Losses at the gene ends were 4 bases for V and 6 bases for J; bases not matched to a gene: 4. The CDR3 sequence is CASSQQGASEAFF. In nucleotides, the CDR3 is TGTGCCAGCAGCCAACAGGGGGCCTCTGAAGCTTTCTTT. Combining the CDR3 with reference TRBV5-4 and TRBJ1-1 gives the whole variable domain ETGVTQSPTHLIKTRGQQVTLRCSSQSGHNTVSWYQQALGQGPQFIFQYYREEENGRGNFPPRFSGLQFPNYSSELNVNALELDDSALYLCASSQQGASEAFFGQGTRLTVV.

This sequence joins TRBV6-5 and TRBJ1-6; D not resolved. This CDR3 comprises 14 residues. The V end was cut by 10 bases, the J end by 10 bases, with 20 bases between. Germline values: CDR1 MNHEY, CDR2 SVGAGI. DNA for the CDR3: TGTGCCACCGGCCCTCAAGGCGCAAACTCACCCCTCCACTTT. It is translated as CATGPQGANSPLHF.